This T cell receptor beta chain derives from a study of early T cells in non-severe SARS-CoV-2 infection. Overall study context: The sequenced material was bulk RNA from unsorted whole blood, and its chains were unpaired.

With respect to this clonotype: Its specificity is unknown.

Unique molecular identifiers were affixed to single, distinct cDNA molecules. TCRdb itself ran the 5' RACE reads through MiXCR, one entry per CDR3 protein. The data contain around 33,000 distinct CDR3 sequences, approximately 4.6% of them singletons. General study findings and limits: Database matching using VDJdb favored anti-spike CD8 responses, with private and CD4 specificities left missing.

In germline, CDR1 is MGHRA, CDR2 YSYEKL. V dropped 1 base and J dropped 6 bases, with 9 bases sitting between them. The CDR3 has 13 residues. Material for sequencing was whole blood. The receptor was isolated from an adult who was a healthcare worker with PCR-confirmed SARS-CoV-2 infection or an uninfected control (not recorded which). The chain is built from TRBV4-1 and TRBJ1-1; D unresolved. CDR3 bases: TGCGCCAGCAGCCAAGGAGAAAGTGCTGAAGCTTTCTTT. Translation: CASSQGESAEAFF.